This is a list of T cell receptor beta chains from one sample in a study of T cells in Graves' hyperthyroidism and ophthalmopathy. TCRdb passed the multiplex PCR reads through MiXCR, listing each CDR3 protein once. The table includes 340,000 or so distinct CDR3 sequences, 15% to 20% detected once. The specimen was blood. All receptors come from a woman aged 50 to 60 with Graves' hyperthyroidism. CDR3s include the opening cysteine and the closing phenylalanine or tryptophan. The size of a clone is reported for some rows only, either as once, few or many, or as a class for expanded clones.

J,V,size,length,CDR3
TRBJ2-5,TRBV2,many,16,CASSDSGQGAGQTQYF
TRBJ1-4,TRBV7-9,-,16,CASSLGDRGVEEKLFF
TRBJ1-2,TRBV3-1,many,12,CASSPGYGGYTF
TRBJ2-3,TRBV7-9,many,15,CASSAASGRADTQYF
TRBJ1-6,TRBV30,many,15,CAWSVGQGGDSPLHF
TRBJ2-1,TRBV6-2/TRBV6-3,-,16,CASSYSTGTVYNEQFF
TRBJ2-3,TRBV7-9,few,15,CASSLFSGTSDTQYF
TRBJ2-1,TRBV12-5,-,21,CASGLVVSGLAGGDSYNEQFF
TRBJ2-3,TRBV19,-,15,CASSRRQVDTDTQYF
TRBJ1-1,TRBV5-1,-,14,CASSPTMEVPEAFF
TRBJ1-6,TRBV6-1,few,16,CASSEDVGGLTSPLHF
TRBJ1-4,TRBV27,few,15,CASSLSGYTNEKLFF
TRBJ2-3,TRBV6-1,few,11,CASSLDRAWYF
TRBJ1-2,TRBV7-2,-,14,CASSLVQENYGYTF
TRBJ2-3,TRBV11-2,-,12,CTSRKDPGTQYF
TRBJ1-1,TRBV5-1,many,14,CASSWAQGATEAFF
TRBJ1-2,TRBV7-3,-,13,CASSQGANYGYTF
TRBJ2-7,TRBV3-1,many,15,CASSRSSGKVHEQYF
TRBJ2-1,TRBV7-6,-,14,CASSLIFTNNEQFF
TRBJ2-1,TRBV3-1,few,15,CASSQVPAGYNEQFF
TRBJ2-2,TRBV9,-,15,CASSVGEANTGELFF
TRBJ2-1,TRBV7-8,-,16,CASSTAPGQGGYEQFF
TRBJ2-3,TRBV12-3/TRBV12-4,-,14,CASSLVDSLDTQYF
TRBJ2-1,TRBV4-1,many,14,CASSQVGSYNEQFF
TRBJ2-1,TRBV20-1,few,15,CSAAPFTSGDNEQFF
TRBJ2-5,TRBV20-1,few,16,CSAPTSGGALIGTQYF
TRBJ2-7,TRBV5-6,many,14,CASSYGQGAVEQYF
TRBJ2-2,TRBV6-6,few,15,CASSYTRTSTGELFF
TRBJ1-1,TRBV9,few,13,CASSVAADTEAFF
TRBJ2-4,TRBV20-1,few,13,CSAELAGVNIQYF
TRBJ2-5,TRBV30,-,12,CAWSVSGETQYF
TRBJ2-5,TRBV7-8,few,15,CASSLLGQGIETQYF
TRBJ2-3,TRBV28,few,15,CASSRTSPSTDTQYF
TRBJ2-3,TRBV4-1,-,17,CASSQENGLAPTDTQYF
TRBJ2-7,TRBV5-1,many,12,CASRDLTYEQYF
TRBJ1-4,TRBV7-9,many,17,CASSLVNPGVTNEKLFF
TRBJ1-5,TRBV6-1,-,16,CASSHRTGGLNQPQHF
TRBJ2-5,TRBV20-1,many,13,CSVEERGWETQYF
TRBJ2-5,TRBV7-9,-,16,CASSPTTGPTQETQYF
TRBJ2-1,TRBV5-8,many,15,CASSYYVGSGGEQFF
TRBJ2-3,TRBV12-3/TRBV12-4,few,14,CASRGWGEGDTQYF
TRBJ2-5,TRBV6-1,many,14,CASSFSGDSGTQYF
TRBJ2-3,TRBV7-2,-,17,CASSLNPGLAGQDTQYF
TRBJ1-1,TRBV6-1,many,15,CASSGVQGWNTEAFF
TRBJ2-7,TRBV6-1,many,12,CASSLTGLEQYF
TRBJ1-3,TRBV7-3,-,14,CASSLGPGGNTIYF
TRBJ2-3,TRBV20-1,many,16,CSADGTSGGNTDTQYF
TRBJ2-3,TRBV14,-,16,CASSQDLAGAGDTQYF
TRBJ2-1,TRBV18,many,15,CASSPGTHPGGEQFF
TRBJ2-3,TRBV10-1,few,16,CASSEGLAGNTDTQYF
TRBJ1-2,TRBV7-2,many,16,CASSLGDTALGYGYTF
TRBJ1-1,TRBV20-1,-,15,CSARIMTGTNTEAFF
TRBJ2-2,TRBV7-2,few,15,CASSLGSDNTGELFF
TRBJ1-3,TRBV9,-,16,CASSAEGRPRGNTIYF
TRBJ2-2,TRBV10-3,few,16,CAISESNAPRSGELFF
TRBJ2-5,TRBV18,few,15,CASSPPAQGRETQYF
TRBJ2-4,TRBV7-9,many,15,CASSALVGGKNIQYF
TRBJ2-5,TRBV20-1,many,13,CSARFRNQETQYF
TRBJ2-3,TRBV28,many,13,CASSPQVADTQYF
TRBJ2-1,TRBV7-2,few,11,CASSFGPKQFF